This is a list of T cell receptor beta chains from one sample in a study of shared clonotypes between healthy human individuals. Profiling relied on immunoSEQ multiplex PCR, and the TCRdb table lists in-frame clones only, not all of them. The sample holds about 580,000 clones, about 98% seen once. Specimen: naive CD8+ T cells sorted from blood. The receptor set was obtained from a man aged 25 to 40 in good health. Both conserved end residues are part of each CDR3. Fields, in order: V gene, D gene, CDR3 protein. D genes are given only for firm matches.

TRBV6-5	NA	CASSGSLEVPGELFF
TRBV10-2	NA	CASSELGGAGANVLTF
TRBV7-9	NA	CASSPDSIYEQYF
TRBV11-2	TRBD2	CASSLVGLAGVRAYNEQFF
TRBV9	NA	CASSVGGGAYEQYF
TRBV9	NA	CASSVGPKVDTEAFF
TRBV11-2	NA	CASSLAAGVEQYF
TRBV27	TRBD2	CASSLTSRGNNEQFF
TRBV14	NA	CASSRPDDNEQFF
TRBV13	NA	CASSLGDRERDGELFF
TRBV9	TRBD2	CASSEAGGTDTQYF
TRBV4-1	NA	CASRSVDTYEQYF
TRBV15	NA	CATSRGMDSGNTIYF
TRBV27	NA	CASSTRDNLLGLFF
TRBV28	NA	CASSLLRNTEAFF
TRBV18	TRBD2	CASSPPGLDTGELFF
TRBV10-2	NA	CASSMGNEQFF
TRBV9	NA	CASSLDGVNEQFF
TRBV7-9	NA	CASSPLGQPYEQYF
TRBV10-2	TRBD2	CASSDWTSGSTDTQYF